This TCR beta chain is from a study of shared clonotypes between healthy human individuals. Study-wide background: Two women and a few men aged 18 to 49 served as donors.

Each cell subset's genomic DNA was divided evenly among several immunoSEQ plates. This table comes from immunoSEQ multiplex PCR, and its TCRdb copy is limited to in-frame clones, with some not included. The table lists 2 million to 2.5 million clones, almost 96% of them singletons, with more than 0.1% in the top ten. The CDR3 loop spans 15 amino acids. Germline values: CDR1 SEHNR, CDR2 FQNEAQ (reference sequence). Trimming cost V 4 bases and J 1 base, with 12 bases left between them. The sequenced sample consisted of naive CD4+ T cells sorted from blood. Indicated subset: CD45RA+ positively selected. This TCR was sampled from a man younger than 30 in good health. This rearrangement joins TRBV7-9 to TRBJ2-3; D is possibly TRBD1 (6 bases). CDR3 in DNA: TGTGCCAGCAGCTCGTACAGGGTTCGCACAGATACGCAGTATTTT. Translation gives CASSSYRVRTDTQYF.